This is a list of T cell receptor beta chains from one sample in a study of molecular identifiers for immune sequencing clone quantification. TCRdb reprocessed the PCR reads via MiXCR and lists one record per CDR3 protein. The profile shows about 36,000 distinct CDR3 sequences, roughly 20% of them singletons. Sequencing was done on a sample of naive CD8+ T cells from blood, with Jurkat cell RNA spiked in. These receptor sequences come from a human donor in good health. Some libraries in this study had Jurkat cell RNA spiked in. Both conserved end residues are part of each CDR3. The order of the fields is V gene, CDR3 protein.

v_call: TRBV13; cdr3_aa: CASSPQFYEAFF
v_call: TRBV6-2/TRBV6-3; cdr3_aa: CASRDSSNQPQHF
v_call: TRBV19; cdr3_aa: CASLDRPSHEQFF
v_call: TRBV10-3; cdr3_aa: CAISEKGALGYTDTQYF
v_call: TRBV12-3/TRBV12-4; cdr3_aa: CASSSGTAPDTQYF
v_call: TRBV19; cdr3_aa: CASSILGRGVTEAFF
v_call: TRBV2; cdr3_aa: CASTLENEQFF
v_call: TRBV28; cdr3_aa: CASSLGQGYRQPQHF
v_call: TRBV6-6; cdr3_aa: CASSYRFDTSYEQYF
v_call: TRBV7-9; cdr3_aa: CASSLEGDLTDTQYF
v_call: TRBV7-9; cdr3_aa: CASSLDRYLTGELFF
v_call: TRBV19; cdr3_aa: CATGADSNLETQYF
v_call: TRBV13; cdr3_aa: CASSTGQGTDTQYF
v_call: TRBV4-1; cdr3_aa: CASSQEVGLYEQYF
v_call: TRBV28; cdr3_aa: CASSPIVIAGSQETQYF
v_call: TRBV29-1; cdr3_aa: CSVEDLANLAGTDTQYF
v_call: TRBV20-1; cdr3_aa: CSASISNTGELFF
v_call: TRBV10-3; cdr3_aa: CAVEGLYEQYF
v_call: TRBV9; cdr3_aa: CASSPLAPRAYNEQFF
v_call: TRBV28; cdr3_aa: CASSSPGTEFYEQYF
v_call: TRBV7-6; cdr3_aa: CASSFYGSGSTDTQYF
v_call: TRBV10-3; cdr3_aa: CAISESVGGRVTDTQYF
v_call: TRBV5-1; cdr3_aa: CASSSSSYEQYF
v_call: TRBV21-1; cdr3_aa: CASSKESVYSYEQYF
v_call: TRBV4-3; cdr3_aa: CASGGELADTGELFF
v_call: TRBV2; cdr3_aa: CAKSGHKNTGELFF
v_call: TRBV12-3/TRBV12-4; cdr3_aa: CASSFRARWTEAFF
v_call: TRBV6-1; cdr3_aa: CASRTPRGATQYF
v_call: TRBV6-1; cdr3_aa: CASRRSYPVGHKDTQYF
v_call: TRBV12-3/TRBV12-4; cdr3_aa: CASSARGADPYNEQFF
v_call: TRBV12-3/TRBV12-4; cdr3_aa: CASSLAPGAPGNTIYF
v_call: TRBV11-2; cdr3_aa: CASSLGVIFGRSTDTQYF
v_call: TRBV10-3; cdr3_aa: CATTSAHNEQFF
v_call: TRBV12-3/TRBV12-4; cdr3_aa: CASSLASSYNEQIF
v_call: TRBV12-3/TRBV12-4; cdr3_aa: CASSFFLGSFHEQFF
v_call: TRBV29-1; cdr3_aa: CSVGELREAASYEQYF
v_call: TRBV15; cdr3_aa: CATSDGTSGYLEQYF